This T cell receptor (beta chain) was profiled in a study of blood T cell repertoires in COVID-19. The overall study: Collection of acute and convalescent COVID-19 samples took place in the United States, Italy and Spain. The analysed material was cDNA or gDNA that came from T cells, B-cell-depleted T cells, or PBMCs.

Germline V gene data show CDR1 as LGHDT and CDR2 as YNNKEL (reference sequence). CDR3 length: 15 amino acids. The V gene end was trimmed by 0 bases and the J gene end by 7 bases; junction bases not matched to a gene: 3. Under the authors' procedure: Reference gene primer amplification gave estimated nucleated cell counts. The protocol was immunoSEQ multiplex PCR, while the TCRdb copy is restricted to in-frame clones and leaves out a portion. V, J and clone size derive from that table, while D and trimming were established from the DNA sequence. This table has over 90,000 clones, roughly 80% appearing once.

Sequenced sample: peripheral blood. The chain recombines TRBV3-1 (or the pseudogene TRBV3-2) with TRBJ1-2, with TRBD1 matching 12 bases. The origin of this receptor is a man older than 75 with active or convalescent COVID-19. CDR3: CASSQDRDRGLGYTF. In DNA, the CDR3 is TGTGCCAGCAGCCAAGATAGGGACAGGGGGCTTGGCTACACCTTC.